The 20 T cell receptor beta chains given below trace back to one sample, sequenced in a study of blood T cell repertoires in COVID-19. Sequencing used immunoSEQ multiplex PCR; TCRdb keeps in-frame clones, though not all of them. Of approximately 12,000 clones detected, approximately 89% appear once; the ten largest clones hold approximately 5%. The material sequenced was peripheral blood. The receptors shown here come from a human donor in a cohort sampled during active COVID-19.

DNA for the CDR3: TGTGCCAGCAGTTACTCAGGGGCGGACACCGGGGAGCTGTTTTTT. Protein: CASSYSGADTGELFF. The V call is TRBV6-6, the J call TRBJ2-2; TRBD1 might be the D (5 bases). CDR3 length: 15 residues. V lost 0 bases and J lost 3, with 8 bases in between. The germline V gene has CDR1 MNHNY and CDR2 SVGAGI (reference sequence).

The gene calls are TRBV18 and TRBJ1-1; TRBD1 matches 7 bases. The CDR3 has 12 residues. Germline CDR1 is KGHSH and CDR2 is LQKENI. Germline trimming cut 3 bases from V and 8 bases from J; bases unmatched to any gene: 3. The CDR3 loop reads CASSPGQPEAFF. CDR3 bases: TGTGCCAGCTCACCGGGACAGCCCGAAGCTTTCTTT. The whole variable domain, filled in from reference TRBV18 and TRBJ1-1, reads NAGVMQNPRHLVRRRGQEARLRCSPMKGHSHVYWYRQLPEEGLKFMVYLQKENIIDESGMPKERFSAEFPKEGPSILRIQQVVRGDSAAYFCASSPGQPEAFFGQGTRLTVV.

CDR3 protein: CASSLDGLNTDTQYF. CDR3 DNA: TGTGCCAGCAGCTTAGATGGGCTTAACACAGATACGCAGTATTTT. The genes are TRBV11-2 and TRBJ2-3; the D is unclear. The CDR3 runs 15 residues. The germline V gene encodes CDR1 SGHAT and CDR2 FQNNGV. V was trimmed by 0 bases and J by 2 bases, leaving 9 bases between them.

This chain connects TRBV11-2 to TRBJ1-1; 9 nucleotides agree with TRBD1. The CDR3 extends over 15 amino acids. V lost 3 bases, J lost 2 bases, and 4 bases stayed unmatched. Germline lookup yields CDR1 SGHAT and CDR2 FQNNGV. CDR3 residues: CASSLGQGTNTEAFF. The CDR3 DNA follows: TGTGCCAGCAGCTTGGGACAGGGAACAAACACTGAAGCTTTCTTT.

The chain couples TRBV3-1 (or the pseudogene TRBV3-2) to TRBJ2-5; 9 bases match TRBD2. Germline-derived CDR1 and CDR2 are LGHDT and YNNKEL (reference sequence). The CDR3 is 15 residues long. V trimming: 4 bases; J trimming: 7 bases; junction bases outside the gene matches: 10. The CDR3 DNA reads TGTGCCAGCAGCCCCCTTAGCGGGAGAGAAGCGACCCAGTACTTC. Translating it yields CASSPLSGREATQYF.

Here the CDR3 DNA reads TGCGCCAGCAGCTTACACTTAGGGGGGAACACTGAAGCTTTCTTT. Amino acid sequence: CASSLHLGGNTEAFF. The rearrangement links TRBV5-1 to TRBJ1-1, with a weak D call TRBD1 (6 bases). The germline V gene encodes CDR1 SGHRS and CDR2 YFSETQ. The V end was cut by 2 bases, the J end by 1 base, with 12 bases between. This CDR3 is 15 amino acids long.

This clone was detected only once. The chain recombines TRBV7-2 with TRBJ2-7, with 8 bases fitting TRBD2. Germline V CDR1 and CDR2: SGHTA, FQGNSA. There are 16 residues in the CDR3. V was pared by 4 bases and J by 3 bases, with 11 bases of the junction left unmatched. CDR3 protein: CASSSYTTSVIYEQYF. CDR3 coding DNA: TGTGCCAGCAGCTCCTATACGACTAGCGTGATCTACGAGCAGTACTTC.

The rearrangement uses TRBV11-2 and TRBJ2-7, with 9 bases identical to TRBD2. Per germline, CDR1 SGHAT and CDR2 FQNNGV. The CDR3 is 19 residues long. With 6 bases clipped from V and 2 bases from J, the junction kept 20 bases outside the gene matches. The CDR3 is CASSPGVASGKIGPYEQYF. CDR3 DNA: TGTGCCAGCAGTCCCGGGGTGGCTAGCGGGAAGATAGGACCCTACGAGCAGTACTTC.

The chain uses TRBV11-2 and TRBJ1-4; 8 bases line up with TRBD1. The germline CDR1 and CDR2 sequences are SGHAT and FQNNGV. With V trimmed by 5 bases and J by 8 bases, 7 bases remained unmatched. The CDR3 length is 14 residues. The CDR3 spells CASSLDRGGEKLFF. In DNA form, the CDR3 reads TGTGCCAGCAGCCTCGACAGGGGAGGAGAAAAACTGTTTTTT.

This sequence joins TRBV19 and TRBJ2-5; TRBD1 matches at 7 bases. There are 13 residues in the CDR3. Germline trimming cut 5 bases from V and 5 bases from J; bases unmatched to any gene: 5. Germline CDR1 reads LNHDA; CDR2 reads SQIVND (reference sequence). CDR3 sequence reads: CASSAQGQETQYF. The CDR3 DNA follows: TGTGCCAGTAGTGCACAGGGACAGGAGACCCAGTACTTC.

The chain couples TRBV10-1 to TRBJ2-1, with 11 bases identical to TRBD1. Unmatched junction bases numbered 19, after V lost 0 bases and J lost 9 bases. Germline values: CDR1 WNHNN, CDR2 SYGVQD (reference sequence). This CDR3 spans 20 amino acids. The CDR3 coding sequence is TGCGCCAGCAGTGAGTCGACTCGTCGGGAACGGACAGGGGGCTTTGGTGAGCAGTTCTTC. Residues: CASSESTRRERTGGFGEQFF.

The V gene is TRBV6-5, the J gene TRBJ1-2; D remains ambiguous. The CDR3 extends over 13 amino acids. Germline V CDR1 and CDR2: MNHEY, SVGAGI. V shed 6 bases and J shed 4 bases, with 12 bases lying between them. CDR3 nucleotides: TGTGCCAGCAGCCGGGAACCATTCTATGGCTACACCTTC. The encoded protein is CASSREPFYGYTF.

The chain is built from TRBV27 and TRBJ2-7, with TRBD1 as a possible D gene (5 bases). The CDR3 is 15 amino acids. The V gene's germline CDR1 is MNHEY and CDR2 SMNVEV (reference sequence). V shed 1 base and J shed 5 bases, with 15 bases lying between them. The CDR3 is CASSLYSGKDNEQYF. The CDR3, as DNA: TGTGCCAGCAGTTTATATTCAGGGAAGGACAACGAGCAGTACTTC.

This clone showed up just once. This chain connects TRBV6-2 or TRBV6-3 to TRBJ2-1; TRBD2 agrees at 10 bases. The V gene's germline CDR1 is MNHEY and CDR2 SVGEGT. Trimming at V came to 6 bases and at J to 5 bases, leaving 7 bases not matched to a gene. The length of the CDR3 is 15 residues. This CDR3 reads CASSDSGGTHNEQFF. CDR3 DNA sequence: TGTGCCAGCAGCGATAGCGGGGGGACCCACAATGAGCAGTTCTTC.

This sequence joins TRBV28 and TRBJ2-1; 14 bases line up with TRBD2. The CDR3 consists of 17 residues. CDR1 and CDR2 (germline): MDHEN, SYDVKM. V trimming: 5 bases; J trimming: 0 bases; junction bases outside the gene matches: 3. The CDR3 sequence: CASSTGTSGSSYNEQFF. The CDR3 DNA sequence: TGTGCCAGCAGTACCGGGACTAGCGGGAGCTCCTACAATGAGCAGTTCTTC.

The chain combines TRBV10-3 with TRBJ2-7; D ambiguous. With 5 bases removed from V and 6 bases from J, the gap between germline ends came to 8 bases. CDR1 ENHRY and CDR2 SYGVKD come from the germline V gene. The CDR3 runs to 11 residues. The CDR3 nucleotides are TGTGCCATCAGTTCCGCGATCGAGCAGTACTTC. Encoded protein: CAISSAIEQYF.

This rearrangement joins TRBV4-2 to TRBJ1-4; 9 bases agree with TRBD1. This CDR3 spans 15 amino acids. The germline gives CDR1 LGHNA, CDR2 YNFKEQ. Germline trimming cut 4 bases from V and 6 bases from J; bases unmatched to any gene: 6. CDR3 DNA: TGTGCCAGCAGCCTGGAGGGACAGGGCCATGAAAAACTGTTTTTT. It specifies CASSLEGQGHEKLFF.

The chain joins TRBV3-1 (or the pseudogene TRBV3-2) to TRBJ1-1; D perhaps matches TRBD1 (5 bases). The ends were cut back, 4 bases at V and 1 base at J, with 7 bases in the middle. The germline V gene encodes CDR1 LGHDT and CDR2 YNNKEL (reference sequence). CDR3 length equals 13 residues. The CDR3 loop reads CASSPGQNTEAFF. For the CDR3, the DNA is TGTGCCAGCAGCCCCGGACAGAACACTGAAGCTTTCTTT.

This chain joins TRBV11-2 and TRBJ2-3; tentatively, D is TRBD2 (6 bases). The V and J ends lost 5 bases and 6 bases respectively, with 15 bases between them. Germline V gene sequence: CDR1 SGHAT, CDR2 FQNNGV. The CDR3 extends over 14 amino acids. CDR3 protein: CASSPYTGGDTQYF. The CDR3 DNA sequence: TGTGCCAGCAGCCCCTATACCGGGGGTGATACGCAGTATTTT.

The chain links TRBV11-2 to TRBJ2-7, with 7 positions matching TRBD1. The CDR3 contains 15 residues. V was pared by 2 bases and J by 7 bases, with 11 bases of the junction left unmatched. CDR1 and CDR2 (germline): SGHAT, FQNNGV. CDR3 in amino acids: CASSLLGGLLSEQYF. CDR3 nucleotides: TGTGCCAGCAGCTTACTAGGGGGCCTTCTATCGGAGCAGTACTTC.